Shown below are 5 T cell receptor beta chains from a single sample sequenced in a study of somatic mutations in cytotoxic T cells in rheumatoid arthritis. The method was immunoSEQ multiplex PCR; TCRdb's version includes in-frame clones alone and lacks a portion of them. Of roughly 10,000 clones in the sample, around 81% are singletons; the top ten hold approximately 19%. The sequencing sample was made of CD8+ T cells sorted from blood. The receptors here all came from a woman aged 45-59 years in good health.

This clone has only one observation. The V and J genes are TRBV14 and TRBJ2-3; TRBD2 might be the D (5 bases). Germline CDR1 is SGHDN and CDR2 is FVKESK. Trimming stripped 6 bases from V and 2 bases from J, with 6 bases between. The length of the CDR3 is 12 residues. CDR3 nucleotide sequence: TGTGCCAGCAGGGACTTCACAGATACGCAGTATTTT. This codes for CASRDFTDTQYF.

The V and J genes are TRBV4-1 and TRBJ2-3; no firm D call. The V and J ends lost 0 bases and 4 bases respectively, with 8 bases between them. CDR3 size: 14 residues. The V gene's germline CDR1 is MGHRA and CDR2 YSYEKL. The CDR3 DNA reads TGCGCCAGCAGCCAAGAATTGGCAGCAGATACGCAGTATTTT. It codes for CASSQELAADTQYF.

There are a few counts of this clone. The chain combines TRBV7-9 with TRBJ2-7; 8 positions agree with TRBD1. Per the germline V gene, CDR1 is SEHNR and CDR2 is FQNEAQ (reference sequence). This CDR3 has 15 amino acids. The V and J ends lost 4 bases and 3 bases, in that order; junction bases with no gene match: 8. This chain's CDR3 is CASSSGQGKRYEQYF. DNA for the CDR3: TGTGCCAGCAGCTCTGGACAGGGAAAACGCTACGAGCAGTACTTC.

The chain is built from TRBV15 and TRBJ2-7, with 14 positions matching TRBD2. There are 15 residues in the CDR3. Germline assignment: CDR1 LNHNV and CDR2 YYDKDF (reference sequence). The junction had 1 base not matched to a gene; V was cut back by 4 bases and J by 2 bases. Here the CDR3 reads CATSTGLAGAYEQYF. The CDR3, as DNA: TGTGCCACCAGCACGGGACTAGCGGGAGCCTACGAGCAGTACTTC.

This clone showed up just a few times. The V call is TRBV6-5, the J call TRBJ2-2; perhaps TRBD1 as D (5 bases). The CDR3 loop spans 13 amino acids. Germline CDR1 is MNHEY and CDR2 is SVGAGI. Trimming shortened V by 6 bases and J by 6 bases, and 11 bases separated the two germline ends. CDR3 region: CASSIAGPGELFF. CDR3 bases: TGTGCCAGCAGCATCGCAGGGCCCGGGGAGCTGTTTTTT.